The 31 T cell receptor beta chains below all came from one sample that was sequenced in a study of cytomegalovirus exposure and HLA in healthy donors. Primers: 60 Vbeta forward and 13 Jbeta reverse. The table came from immunoSEQ multiplex PCR; TCRdb's copy has only in-frame clones and leaves some out. The sample lists tens of thousands of clones, roughly four fifths occurring once. Sample: PBMCs. These receptors all come from a human donor in good health.

This chain joins TRBV18 and TRBJ2-5; no firm D call. Looked up from germline, CDR1 is KGHSH and CDR2 is LQKENI. The CDR3 is 12 residues long. With 3 bases removed from V and 1 base from J, the gap between germline ends came to 3 bases. CDR3 sequence: CASSPGQETQYF. The DNA for the CDR3 is TGTGCCAGCTCACCCGGCCAAGAGACCCAGTACTTC.

The V call is TRBV30, the J call TRBJ2-5, with 9 bases aligning to TRBD2. CDR3 size: 14 residues. The trim removed 5 bases at V and 5 bases at J, leaving 9 bases unmatched. The V gene's germline CDR1 is GTSNPN and CDR2 SVGIG (reference sequence). CDR3 coding DNA: TGTGCCTGGGGTGCGGGGGGGCCGGGGGAGACCCAGTACTTC. It encodes CAWGAGGPGETQYF. Supplemented by reference TRBV30 and TRBJ2-5, the full variable domain reads SQTIHQWPATLVQPVGSPLSLECTVEGTSNPNLYWYRQAAGRGLQLLFYSVGIGQISSEVPQNLSASRPQDRQFILSSKKLLLSDSGFYLCAWGAGGPGETQYFGPGTRLLVL.

The chain uses TRBV7-9 and TRBJ2-7; 8 bases are shared with TRBD2. Trimming cost V 5 bases and J 5 bases; bases outside gene matches: 8. The CDR3 sequence is 14 residues long. Germline V gives CDR1 SEHNR, CDR2 FQNEAQ (reference sequence). The CDR3 region is CASSPGGGKDEQYF. DNA for the CDR3: TGTGCCAGCAGCCCCGGGGGGGGGAAGGACGAGCAGTACTTC.

V usage is TRBV6-6 and J usage is TRBJ2-5; 10 bases are shared with TRBD2. The tail of the sequence fits TRBJ2-7 better, so the J call may be wrong. The CDR3 length is 14 residues. In germline, CDR1 is MNHNY, CDR2 SVGAGI (reference sequence). As DNA, the CDR3 is TGTGCCAGTGTAGCGGGAGGCCCTCTCTACGAGCAGTACTTC. Its translation: CASVAGGPLYEQYF.

The chain employs TRBV10-3 and TRBJ1-2, with 9 bases identical to TRBD1. Losses at the gene ends were 6 bases for V and 6 bases for J; bases not matched to a gene: 11. This CDR3 comprises 15 residues. Germline assignment: CDR1 ENHRY and CDR2 SYGVKD. CDR3 in amino acids: CAISSGTGFIHGYTF. The CDR3, as DNA: TGTGCCATCAGCTCCGGGACAGGGTTTATACATGGCTACACCTTC.

The CDR3 sequence is CASSLQGRNNEQFF. CDR3 DNA sequence: TGTGCCAGTAGTCTACAGGGGAGGAACAATGAGCAGTTCTTC. V usage is TRBV19 and J usage is TRBJ2-1; tentative D call: TRBD1 (7 bases). The CDR3 covers 14 residues. V gave up 5 bases and J gave up 5 bases, with 13 bases separating them. Germline V lookup: CDR1 LNHDA, CDR2 SQIVND (reference sequence).

CDR3 nucleotide sequence: TGTGCCAGCAGCTTAGATATGGAGTACGAGCAGTACTTC. Translating gives CASSLDMEYEQYF. The rearrangement uses TRBV11-3 and TRBJ2-7; no clear D gene. Trimming cost V 0 bases and J 4 bases, with 7 bases left between them. Germline V gene data show CDR1 as SGHNT and CDR2 as YENEEA. The CDR3 extends over 13 amino acids.

The rearrangement joins TRBV19 to TRBJ1-4; 7 nucleotides align to TRBD1. This CDR3 is built from 13 residues. Unmatched junction bases numbered 5, after V lost 10 bases and J lost 3 bases. Germline V gene sequence: CDR1 LNHDA, CDR2 SQIVND (reference sequence). In nucleotides, the CDR3 is TGTGCCACCCGACAGGGAGCTAATGAAAAACTGTTTTTT. Protein sequence: CATRQGANEKLFF.

In its sample, this clone was seen a few times. V and J are TRBV7-6 and TRBJ2-6; 7 nucleotides line up with TRBD1. Germline V gene data show CDR1 as SGHVS and CDR2 as FNYEAQ. There are 17 residues in the CDR3. V shed 4 bases and J 1 base; nucleotides not matched to a gene: 7. CDR3 amino acids: CASSSRTGRSGANVLTF. In DNA, the CDR3 is TGTGCCAGCAGCTCCCGGACAGGAAGGTCTGGGGCCAACGTCCTGACTTTC.

The rearrangement links TRBV28 to TRBJ1-5; 8 bases are a match to TRBD1. The V gene's germline CDR1 is MDHEN and CDR2 SYDVKM. V dropped 5 bases and J dropped 7; count of bases not matched to a gene: 7. This CDR3 is 14 amino acids long. CDR3 residues: CASSRDRTGQPQHF. In DNA form, the CDR3 reads TGTGCCAGCAGTCGGGACAGGACGGGGCAGCCCCAGCATTTT.

V is TRBV5-1 and J is TRBJ2-7; possibly TRBD1 for D (6 bases). This CDR3 contains 13 residues. V lost 3 bases and J 2 bases, leaving 9 bases between the germline ends. CDR1 and CDR2 (germline): SGHRS, YFSETQ. CDR3 in amino acids: CASSWGHTYEQYF. The CDR3 DNA reads TGCGCCAGCAGCTGGGGACACACCTACGAGCAGTACTTC.

This clone has a handful of counts. CDR3 nucleotide sequence: TGTGCCAGCAGTTTGTCTCCCGGGTTCAGCAATCAGCCCCAGCATTTT. This codes for CASSLSPGFSNQPQHF. V and J are TRBV28 and TRBJ1-5; D is undetermined. The germline CDR1 and CDR2 sequences are MDHEN and SYDVKM. The V end was cut by 3 bases, the J end by 1 base, with 13 bases between. The CDR3 sequence is 16 residues long.

The chain recombines TRBV19 with TRBJ2-3, with 12 positions matching TRBD2. With 4 bases clipped from V and 8 bases from J, the junction kept 10 bases outside the gene matches. This CDR3 is built from 16 residues. The germline V gene encodes CDR1 LNHDA and CDR2 SQIVND (reference sequence). The CDR3 sequence is CASSKGLAGKEGTQYF. The CDR3 DNA reads TGTGCCAGTAGTAAAGGACTAGCGGGGAAAGAGGGTACGCAGTATTTT.

The J gene is TRBJ1-4, the V gene TRBV11-2; maybe TRBD1 (5 bases). V lost 5 bases to trimming and J lost 2 bases, with 12 bases between them. Germline V CDR1 and CDR2: SGHAT, FQNNGV. The CDR3 spans 15 residues. The CDR3 region has the DNA TGTGCCAGCAGCCCCAGTGGGGGGACTAATGAAAAACTGTTTTTT. This codes for CASSPSGGTNEKLFF. Combining the CDR3 with reference TRBV11-2 and TRBJ1-4 gives the whole variable domain EAGVAQSPRYKIIEKRQSVAFWCNPISGHATLYWYQQILGQGPKLLIQFQNNGVVDDSQLPKDRFSAERLKGVDSTLKIQPAKLEDSAVYLCASSPSGGTNEKLFFGSGTQLSVL.

The V call is TRBV5-4, the J call TRBJ1-1; no clear D. Germline CDR1 is SGHNT and CDR2 is YYREEE (reference sequence). The CDR3 is 14 amino acids. Trimming pared 1 base from V and 1 base from J, leaving 8 bases between. Here the CDR3 DNA reads TGTGCCAGCAGCTTGAACCCCGGGAACACTGAAGCTTTCTTT. It codes for CASSLNPGNTEAFF.

The chain employs TRBV12-5 and TRBJ2-3; D remains ambiguous. The CDR3 loop spans 12 amino acids. Germline-derived CDR1 and CDR2 are LGHNT and FRNRAP. Trimming stripped 2 bases from V and 5 bases from J, with 5 bases between. The CDR3 DNA sequence: TGTGCTAGTGGTTTGCTGTTAGATACGCAGTATTTT. This translates into CASGLLLDTQYF.

The chain recombines TRBV5-1 with TRBJ2-3, with 7 bases identical to TRBD2. This CDR3 comprises 14 residues. The ends lost 5 bases at V and 10 bases at J; junction bases unmatched: 13. From germline, CDR1 is SGHRS and CDR2 YFSETQ. The CDR3 sequence: CASSRAGPDKAQYF. Written as DNA, the CDR3 is TGCGCCAGCAGTCGAGCGGGACCGGACAAGGCGCAGTATTTT.

The J gene is TRBJ2-2, the V gene TRBV7-9; D not resolved. In germline, CDR1 is SEHNR, CDR2 FQNEAQ (reference sequence). The CDR3 extends over 16 amino acids. Trimming cost V 0 bases and J 2 bases, with 10 bases left between them. CDR3 sequence (DNA): TGTGCCAGCAGCTTAGCGCGGCGCAGTAACACCGGGGAGCTGTTTTTT. Translated: CASSLARRSNTGELFF.

This clone was seen just once. The rearrangement links TRBV21-1 to TRBJ2-5; TRBD1 was called by the table and not checked on the DNA. TRBV21-1 is a pseudogene. This CDR3 comprises 14 residues. The CDR3 is CALSTGREQETQYF. DNA for the CDR3: TGTGCCCTCAGCACGGGCAGGGAACAAGAGACCCAGTACTTC.

The genes are TRBV7-9 and TRBJ2-7, with TRBD2 matching over 7 bases. With 5 bases clipped from V and 3 bases from J, the junction kept 7 bases outside the gene matches. This CDR3 is built from 14 residues. Looked up from germline, CDR1 is SEHNR and CDR2 is FQNEAQ (reference sequence). The CDR3 protein is CASSLPGTIYEQYF. CDR3 DNA sequence: TGTGCCAGCAGCCTCCCCGGGACTATCTACGAGCAGTACTTC.

This chain uses TRBV2 with TRBJ1-5; a weak D match, TRBD1 (5 bases). The germline gives CDR1 SNHLY, CDR2 FYNNEI. Trimming left V 7 bases short and J 4 bases short, with 14 bases between. This CDR3 comprises 14 residues. The CDR3 nucleotides are TGTGCCAGCACGCGGGGGACCCGTAATCAGCCCCAGCATTTT. This sequence encodes CASTRGTRNQPQHF.

This chain joins TRBV5-1 and TRBJ2-7, with 10 bases aligning to TRBD1. V dropped 2 bases and J dropped 7; count of bases not matched to a gene: 6. Germline V lookup: CDR1 SGHRS, CDR2 YFSETQ. The CDR3 runs 14 residues. The CDR3 DNA follows: TGCGCCAGCAGCTTCCGGGACAGGGGAGGAGAGCAGTACTTC. Translation: CASSFRDRGGEQYF.

This chain links TRBV5-1 with TRBJ2-2; no firm D call. From germline, CDR1 is SGHRS and CDR2 YFSETQ. V was trimmed by 4 bases and J by 5 bases, leaving 9 bases between them. The CDR3 loop spans 13 amino acids. The CDR3 protein is CASSLDLTGELFF. The DNA for the CDR3 is TGCGCCAGCAGCCTAGACCTAACCGGGGAGCTGTTTTTT.

The chain uses TRBV5-1 and TRBJ1-1; the match to TRBD1 covers 7 bases. V was pared by 6 bases and J by 1 base, with 6 bases of the junction left unmatched. Germline CDR1 reads SGHRS; CDR2 reads YFSETQ. The length of the CDR3 is 14 residues. CDR3 protein: CASIAGTANTEAFF. CDR3 nucleotides: TGCGCCAGCATCGCCGGGACAGCGAACACTGAAGCTTTCTTT.

This chain uses TRBV6-4 with TRBJ2-3, with D possibly TRBD1 on 5 matching bases. The CDR3 covers 13 residues. The ends were cut back, 6 bases at V and 6 bases at J, with 13 bases in the middle. In germline, CDR1 is MRHNA, CDR2 SNTAGT. Here the CDR3 DNA reads TGTGCCAGCAGCCTGGGGCTGGGGGATACGCAGTATTTT. It translates to CASSLGLGDTQYF.

This chain joins TRBV28 and TRBJ2-5; D may be TRBD1 (6 bases). Germline V lookup: CDR1 MDHEN, CDR2 SYDVKM. CDR3 length: 19 amino acids. V shed 5 bases and J shed 5 bases, with 30 bases lying between them. CDR3 sequence reads: CASSEFGTPKKGSSETQYF. CDR3 nucleotides: TGTGCCAGCAGTGAATTCGGGACACCTAAAAAAGGGTCCTCGGAGACCCAGTACTTC.

This clone has more than one count but fewer than ten. The rearrangement links TRBV2 to TRBJ2-5; possibly TRBD2 for D (6 bases). CDR1 is SNHLY and CDR2 is FYNNEI in the germline V gene. The CDR3 totals 10 residues. V dropped 8 bases and J dropped 7 bases, with 8 bases sitting between them. CDR3 region: CASLGGTQYF. As DNA, the CDR3 is TGTGCCAGCTTGGGAGGGACCCAGTACTTC.

The V and J genes are TRBV27 and TRBJ2-6, with 7 nucleotides matching TRBD1. The CDR3 has 15 amino acids. V lost 6 bases and J lost 4; bases outside the gene matches: 6. Germline V gene data show CDR1 as MNHEY and CDR2 as SMNVEV (reference sequence). CDR3: CASSMTGNGANVLTF. In DNA form, the CDR3 reads TGTGCCAGCAGCATGACAGGGAACGGGGCCAACGTCCTGACTTTC.

CDR3 sequence (DNA): TGTGCCAGCAGCTTGACAGGGAGCTCCTACAATGAGCAGTTCTTC. Translating it yields CASSLTGSSYNEQFF. The chain employs TRBV7-8 and TRBJ2-1; 7 bases are a match to TRBD1. CDR3 length: 15 amino acids. From germline, CDR1 is SGHVS and CDR2 FQNEAQ. The junction had 2 bases not matched to a gene; V was cut back by 3 bases and J by 0 bases.

The chain uses TRBV4-1 and TRBJ2-2, with 8 positions matching TRBD2. Trimming at V came to 0 bases and at J to 0 bases, leaving 6 bases not matched to a gene. Germline V gene data show CDR1 as MGHRA and CDR2 as YSYEKL. The CDR3 totals 18 residues. CDR3 in amino acids: CASSQERLAFANTGELFF. The CDR3 nucleotides are TGCGCCAGCAGCCAAGAGAGACTAGCGTTCGCGAACACCGGGGAGCTGTTTTTT.

This clone appeared many times. The V and J genes are TRBV7-8 and TRBJ1-1; D ambiguous. V lost 3 bases, J lost 3 bases, and 11 bases lay in between. The length of the CDR3 is 14 residues. CDR1 SGHVS and CDR2 FQNEAQ come from the germline V gene. The CDR3 protein is CASSFGESYTEAFF. DNA of the CDR3: TGTGCCAGCAGCTTCGGGGAATCATACACTGAAGCTTTCTTT.